These 18 T cell receptor beta chains originate from one sample sequenced in a study of beta chain features in type 1 diabetes. Overall study results and limits: TCRB CDR3s were moderately but significantly shorter in Type 1 diabetes patients in all four CD4+ subsets.

These receptors are not linked to any known antigen. Expressed TCRB transcripts were sequenced because the isolated RNA had all been reverse transcribed beforehand. TCRdb's copy holds only in-frame clones and misses some; the assay was immunoSEQ multiplex PCR. The sample shows some 350,000 clones, 9.5% to 10% of them seen only once. The source material was central memory CD4+ T cells from blood. Receptors were obtained from a man under 40 with type 1 diabetes.

This clone was picked up a small number of times. The rearrangement uses TRBV11-3 and TRBJ1-1; D unclear. Germline V gene data show CDR1 as SGHNT and CDR2 as YENEEA. V dropped 0 bases and J dropped 0 bases, with 5 bases sitting between them. This CDR3 has 14 amino acids. The CDR3 bases are TGTGCCAGCAGCTTAGACCTGATGAACACTGAAGCTTTCTTT. Residues: CASSLDLMNTEAFF.

V is TRBV7-8 and J is TRBJ1-5, with D perhaps matching TRBD1 (5 bases). Trimming shortened V by 3 bases and J by 9 bases, and 18 bases separated the two germline ends. Germline V lookup: CDR1 SGHVS, CDR2 FQNEAQ. The CDR3 runs to 15 residues. The CDR3 here is CASSFSGGLRAPQHF. The CDR3 DNA follows: TGTGCCAGCAGCTTTTCTGGGGGACTTAGGGCGCCCCAGCATTTT.

Notes on this clone: The junction does not match germline at one end; this may be a read error. The genes are TRBV7-9 and TRBJ1-2; no reliable D call. Germline V gives CDR1 SEHNR, CDR2 FQNEAQ (reference sequence). CDR3 size: 14 residues. CDR3 coding DNA: TGCGCCAGCAGCCAGAGCGTCCGGAACTATGGCTACACCTTC. As protein: CASSQSVRNYGYTF.

There are a few counts of this clone. The rearrangement uses TRBV30 and TRBJ1-4, with D maybe TRBD1 (6 bases). This CDR3 is 12 amino acids long. Germline V gives CDR1 GTSNPN, CDR2 SVGIG (reference sequence). The V end lost 5 bases, the J end lost 8 bases, and 12 bases lay between the germline ends. CDR3 coding DNA: TGTGCCTGGGGGGATCAGGGGGAAAAACTGTTTTTT. Translating gives CAWGDQGEKLFF.

The table lists this clone with a few counts. This CDR3 is also generated by other DNA sequences in the sample. J is TRBJ1-1 and V is TRBV7-2; no firm D call. Germline CDR1 and CDR2: SGHTA and FQGNSA. V lost 3 bases to trimming and J lost 0 bases, with 5 bases between them. This CDR3 is built from 13 residues. The CDR3 sequence is CASSFGLNTEAFF. In DNA, the CDR3 is TGTGCCAGCAGCTTCGGGCTGAACACTGAAGCTTTCTTT.

This clone was counted only a few times. The gene calls are TRBV13 and TRBJ2-1; 12 bases map to TRBD2. With 5 bases clipped from V and 9 bases from J, the junction kept 8 bases outside the gene matches. The CDR3 is 15 amino acids. Germline loops: CDR1 PRHDT, CDR2 FYEKMQ (reference sequence). The CDR3 coding sequence is TGTGCCAGCAGCCGGACTAGCGGGACCTCGAGTGAGCAGTTCTTC. This gives the protein CASSRTSGTSSEQFF.

This clone has ten or more counts. The chain joins TRBV27 to TRBJ2-1, with D uncertain. The CDR3 sequence is 15 residues long. From germline, CDR1 is MNHEY and CDR2 SMNVEV (reference sequence). The V and J ends lost 5 bases and 0 bases respectively, with 11 bases between them. CDR3 sequence reads: CASSLSGRSYNEQFF. The DNA for the CDR3 is TGTGCCAGCAGTCTGTCTGGCCGCTCCTACAATGAGCAGTTCTTC.

This rearrangement joins TRBV9 to TRBJ2-5, with D possibly TRBD1 on 6 matching bases. In germline, CDR1 is SGDLS, CDR2 YYNGEE. This CDR3 comprises 15 residues. The germline V and J ends were trimmed by 0 bases and 5 bases, with 14 bases remaining between them. The CDR3 sequence is CASSVGAGQGETQYF. Written as DNA, the CDR3 is TGTGCCAGCAGCGTAGGGGCAGGGCAGGGGGAGACCCAGTACTTC.

This clone has just a few counts. This chain connects TRBV28 to TRBJ1-2; 8 positions agree with TRBD1. J was trimmed by 4 bases and V by 5 bases; bases with no gene match: 6. The V gene's germline CDR1 is MDHEN and CDR2 SYDVKM. The CDR3 length is 14 residues. The CDR3 here is CASSLRGPGYGYTF. CDR3 DNA: TGTGCCAGCAGTCTCAGGGGGCCCGGCTATGGCTACACCTTC.

This clone was counted a few times. CDR3 bases: TGTGCCATCCGAGGGGGAGCTAACTATGGCTACACCTTC. It translates to CAIRGGANYGYTF. The rearrangement links TRBV10-3 to TRBJ1-2; perhaps TRBD1 as D (6 bases). This CDR3 has 13 residues. Trimming removed 8 bases at V and 0 bases at J, with 10 bases between. Germline V gene sequence: CDR1 ENHRY, CDR2 SYGVKD.

The chain employs TRBV7-8 and TRBJ2-7, with unresolved D. This CDR3 is built from 10 residues. Trimming took off 8 bases at V and 6 bases at J, with 8 bases between the two ends. CDR1 SGHVS and CDR2 FQNEAQ come from the germline V gene. CDR3 coding DNA: TGTGCCAGCGGTACTCCCGAGCAGTACTTC. It codes for CASGTPEQYF.

V usage is TRBV11-1 and J usage is TRBJ2-2; tentatively, D is TRBD1 or TRBD2 (6 bases each). CDR3 length: 16 residues. V shed 2 bases and J shed 0 bases, with 10 bases lying between them. From germline, CDR1 is SGHAT and CDR2 FQDESV (reference sequence). The chain's CDR3 is CASSLWGASNTGELFF. The CDR3 nucleotides are TGTGCCAGCAGCTTATGGGGGGCCTCGAACACCGGGGAGCTGTTTTTT. The whole variable domain, filled in from reference TRBV11-1 and TRBJ2-2, reads EAEVAQSPRYKITEKSQAVAFWCDPISGHATLYWYRQILGQGPELLVQFQDESVVDDSQLPKDRFSAERLKGVDSTLKIQPAELGDSAMYLCASSLWGASNTGELFFGEGSRLTVL.

This clone was detected a few times. The V and J genes are TRBV5-4 and TRBJ1-1, with 8 bases fitting TRBD1. V gave up 0 bases and J gave up 7 bases; unmatched junction bases: 8. Germline CDR1 and CDR2: SGHNT and YYREEE (reference sequence). The CDR3 consists of 15 residues. Here the CDR3 DNA reads TGTGCCAGCAGCTTGGCTGCGACAGGGGTGGGTGAAGCTTTCTTT. Amino acids: CASSLAATGVGEAFF. The complete variable domain, with remaining parts taken from reference TRBV5-4 and TRBJ1-1, reads ETGVTQSPTHLIKTRGQQVTLRCSSQSGHNTVSWYQQALGQGPQFIFQYYREEENGRGNFPPRFSGLQFPNYSSELNVNALELDDSALYLCASSLAATGVGEAFFGQGTRLTVV.

In its sample, this clone was seen a few times. J is TRBJ1-5 and V is TRBV2; no definite D call. CDR1 and CDR2 (germline): SNHLY, FYNNEI. The CDR3 contains 13 residues. The V end lost 7 bases, the J end lost 2 bases, and 9 bases lay between the germline ends. The CDR3, as DNA: TGTGCCAGCACCCTTGGGGGCAATCAGCCCCAGCATTTT. It specifies CASTLGGNQPQHF.

This clone was recorded a few times. The chain joins TRBV6-5 to TRBJ1-1, with 11 positions matching TRBD1. Germline CDR1 reads MNHEY; CDR2 reads SVGAGI. This CDR3 is 12 amino acids long. The ends lost 10 bases at V and 11 bases at J; junction bases unmatched: 9. The CDR3 is CATTDRGHPAFF. CDR3 bases: TGTGCCACCACGGACAGGGGGCATCCGGCTTTCTTT.

Only a few counts were recorded for this clone. This rearrangement joins TRBV6-1 to TRBJ1-5; no clear D gene. CDR3 size: 15 residues. The germline V gene encodes CDR1 MNHNS and CDR2 SASEGT. V was cut by 8 bases and J by 0 bases, with 14 bases left in between. The CDR3 here is CASGLLGLSNQPQHF. DNA for the CDR3: TGTGCCAGCGGCCTCTTGGGCCTTAGCAATCAGCCCCAGCATTTT.

This clone was observed a handful of times. This chain links TRBV28 with TRBJ1-2; 10 bases are a match to TRBD1. Germline assignment: CDR1 MDHEN and CDR2 SYDVKM. The CDR3 covers 13 residues. Germline trimming cut 5 bases from V and 8 bases from J; bases unmatched to any gene: 5. This chain's CDR3 is CASSDRGREGYTF. The CDR3, as DNA: TGTGCCAGCAGTGACAGGGGGCGCGAAGGCTACACCTTC.

In this sample, this clone turned up a few times. The chain couples TRBV18 to TRBJ2-1, with 8 bases lining up with TRBD1. Germline lookup yields CDR1 KGHSH and CDR2 LQKENI. V trimming: 6 bases; J trimming: 5 bases; junction bases outside the gene matches: 6. The CDR3 has 14 residues. As DNA, the CDR3 is TGTGCCAGCTCCCCCGGGACAGGACACAATGAGCAGTTCTTC. Its protein product is CASSPGTGHNEQFF.